Given below is one TCR beta chain in context. What it recognizes is unknown. V lost 6 bases to trimming and J lost 2 bases, with 4 bases between them. The CDR3 is 11 residues long. Per the germline V gene, CDR1 is MNHNY and CDR2 is SVGAGI (reference sequence). These data come from a study of cytomegalovirus exposure and HLA in healthy donors. Findings and caveats of the study: It is likely that the observed cluster of highly shared sequence variants was a sequencing artifact. Later analysis identified 16,951 TCR beta sequences associated with HLA alleles, using a false discovery rate threshold of 0.05. Later analysis found that TCR beta chains associated with HLA were more clonally expanded than other, equally common chains.

60 Vbeta and 13 Jbeta primers were used in PCR. TCRdb's copy holds only in-frame clones and misses some; the assay was immunoSEQ multiplex PCR. Among 200,000 or so clones listed, 75% to 85% were seen once. The specimen was PBMCs. The clonotype originates from a woman aged 18-29 years in good health and CMV-seropositive. The chain employs TRBV6-6 and TRBJ2-5, with D uncertain. The CDR3 here is CASSEQETQYF. The CDR3 coding sequence is TGTGCCAGCAGCGAGCAAGAGACCCAGTACTTC.